This T cell receptor (beta chain) is drawn from a study of T cells after yellow fever vaccination. The CDR3 loop spans 17 amino acids. Germline lookup yields CDR1 MNHEY and CDR2 SMNVEV (reference sequence). V lost 3 bases and J lost 0; bases outside the gene matches: 7. One entry per CDR3 protein, called by TCRdb with MiXCR from the 5' RACE reads. The data hold approximately 550,000 distinct CDR3 sequences, with around 21% observed a single time. Sample: PBMCs, taken 15 days after the yellow fever booster vaccination. V gene TRBV27 combines with J gene TRBJ2-1; 8 positions agree with TRBD2. The sequence was collected from a man aged 25-45 years who received the YFV17D yellow fever vaccine. The chain's CDR3 is CASSLRLAGSSYNEQFF. Written as DNA, the CDR3 is TGTGCCAGCAGTTTGAGGCTAGCGGGTAGCTCCTACAATGAGCAGTTCTTC.